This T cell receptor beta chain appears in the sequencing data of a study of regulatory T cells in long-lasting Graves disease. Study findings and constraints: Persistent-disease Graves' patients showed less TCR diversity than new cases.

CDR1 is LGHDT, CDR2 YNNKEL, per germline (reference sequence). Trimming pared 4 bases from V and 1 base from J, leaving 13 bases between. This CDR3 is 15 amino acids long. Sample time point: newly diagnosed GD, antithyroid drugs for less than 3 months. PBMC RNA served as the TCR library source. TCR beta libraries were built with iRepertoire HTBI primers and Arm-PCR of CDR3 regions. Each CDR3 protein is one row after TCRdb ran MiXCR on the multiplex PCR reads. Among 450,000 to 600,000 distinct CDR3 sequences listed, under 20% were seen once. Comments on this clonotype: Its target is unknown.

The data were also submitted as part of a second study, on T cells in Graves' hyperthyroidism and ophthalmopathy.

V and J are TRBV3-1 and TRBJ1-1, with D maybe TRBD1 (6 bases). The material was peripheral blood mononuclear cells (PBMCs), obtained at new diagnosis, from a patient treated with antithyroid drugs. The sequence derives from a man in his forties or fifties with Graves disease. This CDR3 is CASSRWDTANTEAFF. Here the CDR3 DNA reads TGTGCCAGCAGCCGTTGGGACACCGCGAACACTGAAGCTTTCTTT.